This entry describes one T cell receptor beta chain. What it recognizes is unknown. This specimen comes from a study of cytomegalovirus exposure and HLA in healthy donors. General study findings and limits: With further analysis later on, most CMV-associated TCR beta chains appeared HLA-restricted. Researchers had no immune exposure information except CMV serostatus available.

The PCR made use of 60 Vbeta and 13 Jbeta primers. Per the original data handling: Roughly 11 million of the 60 million to 80 million unique TCR beta chains counted in a later analysis were shared. Produced via immunoSEQ multiplex PCR; TCRdb's table is partial and in-frame only. V, J and clone size are those of that table, while D and trimming were read from the DNA. Here the sample spans 65,000 to 100,000 clones, 76% being singletons. Germline V CDR1 and CDR2: MNHEY, SMNVEV (reference sequence). The CDR3 covers 15 residues. Source material: PBMCs. The rearrangement uses TRBV27 and TRBJ2-5; 8 nucleotides agree with TRBD1. The end of the DNA aligns better with TRBJ2-7, so the J call may be wrong. The sequence came from a man aged 35 to 55 in good health and CMV-seronegative. The CDR3 loop reads CASSLSLRGPYEQYF. The CDR3 coding sequence is TGTGCCAGCAGTTTATCGCTCAGGGGGCCCTACGAGCAGTACTTC.